This passage covers 3 T cell receptor beta chains from one sample sequenced in a study of CD8+ T cells in alopecia areata. Following RNA extraction, reverse transcription yielded cDNA that acted as the sequencing template. Profiled with immunoSEQ multiplex PCR; TCRdb holds only in-frame clones, not every one. In the table there are roughly 140,000 clones, about 53% of which are singletons. The source material was CD8+ T cells sorted from blood, sampled at week 0. The receptors were gathered from a human donor with alopecia areata.

This clone was detected only a few times. This rearrangement joins TRBV19 to TRBJ2-4; the D gene is possibly TRBD1 (6 bases). The CDR3 extends over 17 amino acids. Trimming stripped 5 bases from V and 3 bases from J, with 20 bases between. Germline CDR1 and CDR2: LNHDA and SQIVND (reference sequence). The CDR3 DNA sequence: TGTGCCAGTAGTCCGAGAGATCAGGGGTACGGCAAAAACATTCAGTACTTC. Translation gives CASSPRDQGYGKNIQYF.

Only a few counts were recorded for this clone. The chain is built from TRBV4-1 and TRBJ1-1; possible D gene TRBD1, 6 bases. Germline values: CDR1 MGHRA, CDR2 YSYEKL. V was shortened by 3 bases and J by 2 bases, with 13 bases between the two germline ends. The CDR3 consists of 15 residues. This CDR3 is CASSHLQGLNTEAFF. For the CDR3, the DNA is TGCGCCAGCAGCCACCTACAGGGATTAAACACTGAAGCTTTCTTT.

The rearrangement joins TRBV30 to TRBJ1-2; D is perhaps TRBD1 (5 bases). The V and J ends lost 6 bases and 8 bases respectively, with 13 bases between them. Per the germline V gene, CDR1 is GTSNPN and CDR2 is SVGIG (reference sequence). The length of the CDR3 is 11 residues. Written as DNA, the CDR3 is TGTGCCTGCCCGCAGGGCGGGGGCTACACCTTC. This translates into CACPQGGGYTF.